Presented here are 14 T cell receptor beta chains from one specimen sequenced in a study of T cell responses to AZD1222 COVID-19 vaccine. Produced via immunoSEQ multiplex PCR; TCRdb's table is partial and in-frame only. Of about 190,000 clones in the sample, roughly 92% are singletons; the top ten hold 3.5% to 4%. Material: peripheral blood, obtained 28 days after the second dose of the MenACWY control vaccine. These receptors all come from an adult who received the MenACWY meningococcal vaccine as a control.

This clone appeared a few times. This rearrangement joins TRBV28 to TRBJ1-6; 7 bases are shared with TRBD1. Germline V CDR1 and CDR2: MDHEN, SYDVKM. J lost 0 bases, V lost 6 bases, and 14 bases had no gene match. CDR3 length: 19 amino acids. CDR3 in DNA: TGTGCCAGCAGCCCCAGGCTAGGACAGGATTACTCCTATAATTCACCCCTCCACTTT. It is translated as CASSPRLGQDYSYNSPLHF.

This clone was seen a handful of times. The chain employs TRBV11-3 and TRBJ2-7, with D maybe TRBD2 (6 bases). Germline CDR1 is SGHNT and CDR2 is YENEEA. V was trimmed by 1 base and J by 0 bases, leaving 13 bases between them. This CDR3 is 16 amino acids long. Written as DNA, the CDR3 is TGTGCCAGCAGCTTAGGTCGGACTACCAGCTCCTACGAGCAGTACTTC. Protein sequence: CASSLGRTTSSYEQYF.

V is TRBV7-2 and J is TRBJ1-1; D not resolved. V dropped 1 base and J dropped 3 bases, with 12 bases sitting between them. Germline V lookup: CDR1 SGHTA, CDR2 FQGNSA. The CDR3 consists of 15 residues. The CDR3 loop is CASSLVSRADTEAFF. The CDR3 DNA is TGTGCCAGCAGCTTAGTGTCTAGGGCGGACACTGAAGCTTTCTTT. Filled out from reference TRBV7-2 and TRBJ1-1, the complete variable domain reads GAGVSQSPSNKVTEKGKDVELRCDPISGHTALYWYRQSLGQGLEFLIYFQGNSAPDKSGLPSDRFSAERTGGSVSTLTIQRTQQEDSAVYLCASSLVSRADTEAFFGQGTRLTVV.

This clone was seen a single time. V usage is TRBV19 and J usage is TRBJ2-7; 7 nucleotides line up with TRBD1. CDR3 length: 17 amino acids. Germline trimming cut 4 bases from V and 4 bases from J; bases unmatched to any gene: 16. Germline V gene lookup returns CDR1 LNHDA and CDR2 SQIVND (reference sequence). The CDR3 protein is CASSTGYRGASGYEQYF. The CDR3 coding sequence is TGTGCCAGTAGTACAGGTTACAGGGGCGCGAGTGGGTACGAGCAGTACTTC.

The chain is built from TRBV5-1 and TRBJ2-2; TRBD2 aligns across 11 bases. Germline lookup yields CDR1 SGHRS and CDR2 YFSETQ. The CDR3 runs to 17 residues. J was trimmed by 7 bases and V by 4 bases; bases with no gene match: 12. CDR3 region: CASSIGLAGPWSGELFF. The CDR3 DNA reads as TGCGCCAGCAGCATAGGACTAGCGGGTCCTTGGAGCGGGGAGCTGTTTTTT.

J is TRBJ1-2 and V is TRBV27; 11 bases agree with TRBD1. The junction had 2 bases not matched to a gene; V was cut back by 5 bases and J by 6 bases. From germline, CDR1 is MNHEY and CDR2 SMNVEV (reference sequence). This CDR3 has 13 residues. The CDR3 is CASSRDRGNGYTF. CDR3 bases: TGTGCCAGCAGTAGGGACAGGGGGAATGGCTACACCTTC.

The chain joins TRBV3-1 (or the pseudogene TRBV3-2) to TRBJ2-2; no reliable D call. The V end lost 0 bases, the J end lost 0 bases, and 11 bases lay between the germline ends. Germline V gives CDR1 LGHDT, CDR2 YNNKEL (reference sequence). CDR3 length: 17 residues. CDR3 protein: CASSQEGSLPNTGELFF. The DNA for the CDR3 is TGTGCCAGCAGCCAAGAAGGAAGCTTGCCGAACACCGGGGAGCTGTTTTTT.

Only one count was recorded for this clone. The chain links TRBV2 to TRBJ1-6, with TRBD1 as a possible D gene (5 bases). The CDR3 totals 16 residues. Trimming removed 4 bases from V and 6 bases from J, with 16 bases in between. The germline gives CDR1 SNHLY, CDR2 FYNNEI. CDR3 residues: CASSANGGLINSPLHF. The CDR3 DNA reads TGTGCCAGCAGTGCGAATGGGGGACTGATTAATTCACCCCTCCACTTT.

CDR3 residues: CASSPDFGARNEKLFF. The DNA for the CDR3 is TGTGCCAGCAGCCCCGACTTTGGGGCTCGTAATGAAAAACTGTTTTTT. The genes are TRBV3-1 (or the pseudogene TRBV3-2) and TRBJ1-4, with a possible D match to TRBD1 (5 bases). This CDR3 comprises 16 residues. Germline CDR1 LGHDT, CDR2 YNNKEL (reference sequence). Deletions cut 4 bases from V and 4 bases from J, with 16 bases between.

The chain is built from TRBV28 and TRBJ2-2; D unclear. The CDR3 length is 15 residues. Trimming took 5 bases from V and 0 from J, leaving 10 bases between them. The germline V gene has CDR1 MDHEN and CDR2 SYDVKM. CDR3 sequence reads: CASSHRITNTGELFF. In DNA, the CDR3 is TGTGCCAGCAGTCACAGAATCACGAACACCGGGGAGCTGTTTTTT.

The CDR3 nucleotides are TGTGCCAGCAGACCTACTAGTGGTGAGCAGTTCTTC. Its translation is CASRPTSGEQFF. The chain uses TRBV12-3 or TRBV12-4 and TRBJ2-1; possibly TRBD2 for D (5 bases). Deletions cut 6 bases from V and 9 bases from J, with 12 bases between. The CDR3 sequence is 12 residues long.

In DNA form, the CDR3 reads TGTGCCAGCAGCTTAGACCGCCATGGCTACACCTTC. It is translated as CASSLDRHGYTF. This chain uses TRBV7-9 with TRBJ1-2; no reliable D call. The germline gives CDR1 SEHNR, CDR2 FQNEAQ (reference sequence). The CDR3 extends over 12 amino acids. With 1 base removed from V and 6 bases from J, the gap between germline ends came to 6 bases.

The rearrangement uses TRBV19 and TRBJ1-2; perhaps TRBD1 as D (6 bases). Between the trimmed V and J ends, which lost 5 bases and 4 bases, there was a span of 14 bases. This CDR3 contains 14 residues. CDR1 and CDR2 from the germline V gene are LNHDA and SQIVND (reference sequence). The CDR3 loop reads CASSPATGVYGYTF. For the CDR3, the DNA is TGTGCCAGTAGTCCCGCGACAGGCGTCTATGGCTACACCTTC. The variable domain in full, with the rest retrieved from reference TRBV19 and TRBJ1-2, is DGGITQSPKYLFRKEGQNVTLSCEQNLNHDAMYWYRQDPGQGLRLIYYSQIVNDFQKGDIAEGYSVSREKKESFPLTVTSAQKNPTAFYLCASSPATGVYGYTFGSGTRLTVV.

This CDR3 is CASSVYYGYTF. The DNA for the CDR3 is TGTGCCAGCAGTGTATACTATGGCTACACCTTC. The V gene is TRBV6-4, the J gene TRBJ1-2, with D unresolved. CDR1 and CDR2 (germline): MRHNA, SNTAGT. The V and J ends lost 4 bases and 3 bases respectively, with 3 bases between them. The CDR3 totals 11 residues.